This T cell receptor beta chain comes out of a study of blood T cell repertoires in COVID-19. Overall study context: Samples representing acute and convalescent COVID-19 were sourced from the United States, Italy and Spain.

In the authors' methods: From reference gene primer amplification, estimates of nucleated cell counts were derived. Libraries were prepared by immunoSEQ multiplex PCR; TCRdb keeps only in-frame clonotypes and omits some of them. V and J calls and clone size come straight from that table; D and trimming were deduced from the DNA. In the table there are over 250,000 clones, over 70% of which are singletons. The germline CDR1 and CDR2 sequences are MNHEY and SVGAGI. Trimming took off 2 bases at V and 1 base at J, with 10 bases between the two ends. The CDR3 length is 15 residues. The Seattle patients joined while their infection was active and were tracked longitudinally afterward.

This clonotype originated in a woman between 65 and 79 years old with COVID-19, enrolled during active disease. The chain combines TRBV6-5 with TRBJ2-3; tentatively, D is TRBD1 (6 bases). The sequenced sample consisted of peripheral blood. As DNA, the CDR3 is TGTGCCAGCAGTTACGGGACATTAGGCACAGATACGCAGTATTTT. It specifies CASSYGTLGTDTQYF.